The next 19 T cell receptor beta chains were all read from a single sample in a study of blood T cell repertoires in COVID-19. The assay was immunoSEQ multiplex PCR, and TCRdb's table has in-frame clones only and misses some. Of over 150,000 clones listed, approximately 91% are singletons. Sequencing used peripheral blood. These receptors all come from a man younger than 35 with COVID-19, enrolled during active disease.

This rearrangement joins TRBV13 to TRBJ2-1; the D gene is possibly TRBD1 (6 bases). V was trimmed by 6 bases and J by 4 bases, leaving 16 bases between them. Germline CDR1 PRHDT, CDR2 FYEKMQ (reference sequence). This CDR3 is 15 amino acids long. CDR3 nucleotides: TGTGCCAGCAGAATGACAATCGGGACATACAATGAGCAGTTCTTC. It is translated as CASRMTIGTYNEQFF.

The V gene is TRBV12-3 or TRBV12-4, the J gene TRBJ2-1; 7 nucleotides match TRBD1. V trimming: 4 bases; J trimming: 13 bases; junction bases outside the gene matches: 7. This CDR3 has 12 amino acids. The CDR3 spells CASSSQGVRQFF. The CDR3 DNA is TGTGCCAGCAGTTCCCAGGGGGTTAGACAGTTCTTC.

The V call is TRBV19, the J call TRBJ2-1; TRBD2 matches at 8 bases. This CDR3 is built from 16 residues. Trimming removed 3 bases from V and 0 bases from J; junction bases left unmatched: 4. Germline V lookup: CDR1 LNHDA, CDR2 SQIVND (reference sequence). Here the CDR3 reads CASSISGVSSYNEQFF. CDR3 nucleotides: TGTGCCAGTAGTATTAGCGGGGTTAGCTCCTACAATGAGCAGTTCTTC.

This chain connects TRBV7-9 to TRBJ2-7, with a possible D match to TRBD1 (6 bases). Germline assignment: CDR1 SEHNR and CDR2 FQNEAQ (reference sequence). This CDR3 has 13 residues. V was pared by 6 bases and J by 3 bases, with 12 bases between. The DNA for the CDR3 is TGTGCCAGCAGATCACAGGACAGCTACGAGCAGTACTTC. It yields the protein CASRSQDSYEQYF. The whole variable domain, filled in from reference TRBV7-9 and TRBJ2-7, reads DTGVSQNPRHKITKRGQNVTFRCDPISEHNRLYWYRQTLGQGPEFLTYFQNEAQLEKSRLLSDRFSAERPKGSFSTLEIQRTEQGDSAMYLCASRSQDSYEQYFGPGTRLTVT.

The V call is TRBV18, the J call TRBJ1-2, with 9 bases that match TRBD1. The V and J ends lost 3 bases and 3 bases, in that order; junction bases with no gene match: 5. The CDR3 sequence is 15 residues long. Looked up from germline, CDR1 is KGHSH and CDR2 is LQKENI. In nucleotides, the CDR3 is TGTGCCAGCTCACCTGGGACAGGGAGTCACTATGGCTACACCTTC. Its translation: CASSPGTGSHYGYTF.

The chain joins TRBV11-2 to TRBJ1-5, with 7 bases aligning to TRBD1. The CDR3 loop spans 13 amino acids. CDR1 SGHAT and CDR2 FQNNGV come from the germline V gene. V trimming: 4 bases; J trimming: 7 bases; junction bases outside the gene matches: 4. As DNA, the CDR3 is TGTGCCAGCAGCTGGACAGGCAGCCAGCCCCAGCATTTT. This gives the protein CASSWTGSQPQHF.

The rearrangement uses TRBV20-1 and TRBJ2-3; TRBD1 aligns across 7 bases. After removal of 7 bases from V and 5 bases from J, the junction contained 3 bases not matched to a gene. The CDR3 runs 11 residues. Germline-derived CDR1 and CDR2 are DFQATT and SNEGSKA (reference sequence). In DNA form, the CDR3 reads TGCAGTGACAGACAGGGAGATACGCAGTATTTT. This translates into CSDRQGDTQYF.

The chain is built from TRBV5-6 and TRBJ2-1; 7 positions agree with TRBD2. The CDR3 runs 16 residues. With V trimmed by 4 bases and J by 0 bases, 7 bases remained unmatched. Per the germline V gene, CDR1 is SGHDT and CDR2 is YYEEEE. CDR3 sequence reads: CASSGTSAHSYNEQFF. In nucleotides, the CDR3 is TGTGCCAGCAGCGGTACTAGCGCCCACTCCTACAATGAGCAGTTCTTC.

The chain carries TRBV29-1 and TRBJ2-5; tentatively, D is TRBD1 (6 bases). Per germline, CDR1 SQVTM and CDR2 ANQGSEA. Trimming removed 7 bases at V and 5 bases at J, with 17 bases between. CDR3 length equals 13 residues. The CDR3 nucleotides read TGCAGCGCCATAACAGGGAATGTGGAGACCCAGTACTTC. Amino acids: CSAITGNVETQYF.

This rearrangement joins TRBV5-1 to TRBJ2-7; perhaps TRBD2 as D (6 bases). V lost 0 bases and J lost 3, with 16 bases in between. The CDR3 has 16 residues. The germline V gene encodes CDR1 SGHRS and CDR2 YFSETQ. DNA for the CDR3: TGCGCCAGCAGCTTGGGGGGCGGGACGGACATCTACGAGCAGTACTTC. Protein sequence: CASSLGGGTDIYEQYF. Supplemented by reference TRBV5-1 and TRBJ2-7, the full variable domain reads KAGVTQTPRYLIKTRGQQVTLSCSPISGHRSVSWYQQTPGQGLQFLFEYFSETQRNKGNFPGRFSGRQFSNSRSEMNVSTLELGDSALYLCASSLGGGTDIYEQYFGPGTRLTVT.

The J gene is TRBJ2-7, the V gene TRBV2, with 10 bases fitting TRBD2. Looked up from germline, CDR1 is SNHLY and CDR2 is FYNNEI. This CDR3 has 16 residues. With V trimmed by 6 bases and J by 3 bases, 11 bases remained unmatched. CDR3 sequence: CASRPLAGVGFYEQYF. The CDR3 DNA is TGTGCCAGCAGACCTCTAGCGGGAGTCGGGTTCTACGAGCAGTACTTC.

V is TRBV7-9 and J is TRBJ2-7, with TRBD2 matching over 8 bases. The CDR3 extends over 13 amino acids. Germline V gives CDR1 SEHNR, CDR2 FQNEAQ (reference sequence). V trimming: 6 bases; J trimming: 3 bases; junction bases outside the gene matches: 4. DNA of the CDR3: TGTGCCAGCAGACTAGCGGAGGGCTACGAGCAGTACTTC. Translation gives CASRLAEGYEQYF.

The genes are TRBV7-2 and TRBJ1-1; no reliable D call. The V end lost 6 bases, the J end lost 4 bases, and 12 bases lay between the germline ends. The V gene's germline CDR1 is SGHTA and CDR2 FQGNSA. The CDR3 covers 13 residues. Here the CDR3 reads CASSLSRGTEAFF. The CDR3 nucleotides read TGTGCCAGCAGTTTATCCCGAGGCACTGAAGCTTTCTTT.

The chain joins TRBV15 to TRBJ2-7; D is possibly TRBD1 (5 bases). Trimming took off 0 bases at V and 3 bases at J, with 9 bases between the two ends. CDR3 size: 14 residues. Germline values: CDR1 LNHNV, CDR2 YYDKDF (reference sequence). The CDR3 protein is CATSRDWGVYEQYF. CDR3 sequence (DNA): TGTGCCACCAGCAGAGATTGGGGCGTCTACGAGCAGTACTTC.

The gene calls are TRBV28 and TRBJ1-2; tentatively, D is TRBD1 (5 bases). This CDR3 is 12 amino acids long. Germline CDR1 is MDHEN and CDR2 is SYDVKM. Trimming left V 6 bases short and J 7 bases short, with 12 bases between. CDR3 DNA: TGTGCCAGCAGGGGCGGGGGTGGTGGCTACACCTTC. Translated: CASRGGGGGYTF.

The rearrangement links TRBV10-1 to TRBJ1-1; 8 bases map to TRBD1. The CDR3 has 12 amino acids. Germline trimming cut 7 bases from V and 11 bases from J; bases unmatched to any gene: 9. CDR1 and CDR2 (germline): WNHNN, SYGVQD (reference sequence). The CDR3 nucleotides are TGCGCCAGCAAGGACAGGGCCAGAGAGGCTTTCTTT. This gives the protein CASKDRAREAFF.

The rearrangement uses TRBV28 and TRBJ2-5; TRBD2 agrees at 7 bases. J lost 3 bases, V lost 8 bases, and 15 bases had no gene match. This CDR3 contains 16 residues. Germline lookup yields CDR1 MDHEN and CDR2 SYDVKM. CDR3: CASLPAWTSFKETQYF. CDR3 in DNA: TGTGCCAGCCTCCCGGCCTGGACTAGTTTTAAAGAGACCCAGTACTTC.

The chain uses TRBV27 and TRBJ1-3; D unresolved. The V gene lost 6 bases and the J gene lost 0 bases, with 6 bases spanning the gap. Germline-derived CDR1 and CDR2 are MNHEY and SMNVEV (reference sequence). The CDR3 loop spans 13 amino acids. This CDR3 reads CASREISGNTIYF. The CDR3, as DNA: TGTGCCAGCAGGGAGATCTCTGGAAACACCATATATTTT.

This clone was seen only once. The CDR3 region has the DNA TGTGCCAGTAGTCCGACAGGGGGCGCCTACGAGCAGTACTTC. Protein: CASSPTGGAYEQYF. The chain combines TRBV19 with TRBJ2-7; 10 bases are a match to TRBD1. The CDR3 is 14 residues long. The ends lost 5 bases at V and 2 bases at J; junction bases unmatched: 3. Per germline, CDR1 LNHDA and CDR2 SQIVND (reference sequence). Using reference TRBV19 and TRBJ2-7 for the parts outside the CDR3, the full variable domain is DGGITQSPKYLFRKEGQNVTLSCEQNLNHDAMYWYRQDPGQGLRLIYYSQIVNDFQKGDIAEGYSVSREKKESFPLTVTSAQKNPTAFYLCASSPTGGAYEQYFGPGTRLTVT.